Listed here are 8 T cell receptor beta chains from one sample, sequenced in a study of blood T cell repertoires in COVID-19 (dated by TCRdb to about 2020). The library was obtained by the immunoSEQ multiplex PCR assay. TCRdb took this table from immuneACCESS and kept in-frame rearrangements with V and J called. Such tables lack part of the clones; where checked against another copy, unresolved V genes explain under half of the gap, and the rest is unexplained. In all, the sample holds over 65,000 clones, and around 87% of those were seen once. The ten largest clones capture roughly 12% of the sample. Sequencing used peripheral blood. Every receptor here comes from a human donor in a cohort sampled during active COVID-19.

A single count supports this clone. J is TRBJ2-5 and V is TRBV4-2; D perhaps matches TRBD2 (6 bases). Germline V CDR1 and CDR2: LGHNA, YNFKEQ. V was trimmed by 4 bases and J by 3 bases, leaving 12 bases between them. The CDR3 has 14 residues. This CDR3 is CASSPGLQKETQYF. In DNA, the CDR3 is TGTGCCAGCAGCCCGGGACTTCAGAAAGAGACCCAGTACTTC.

This clone appeared a single time. The genes are TRBV29-1 and TRBJ2-5; 8 bases are shared with TRBD2. The V segment lost 6 bases and the J segment 3 bases; nucleotides outside the gene matches: 9. CDR1 and CDR2 from the germline V gene are SQVTM and ANQGSEA. The CDR3 is 14 residues long. The CDR3 loop reads CSVDGGGPEETQYF. In nucleotides, the CDR3 is TGCAGCGTAGACGGGGGGGGACCGGAAGAGACCCAGTACTTC.

The chain combines TRBV20-1 with TRBJ1-1, with a possible D match to TRBD1 (5 bases). The V end was cut by 6 bases, the J end by 8 bases, with 13 bases between. Per the germline V gene, CDR1 is DFQATT and CDR2 is SNEGSKA (reference sequence). This CDR3 comprises 11 residues. The chain's CDR3 is CSAPRQGEAFF. CDR3 sequence (DNA): TGCAGTGCCCCCAGGCAGGGCGAAGCTTTCTTT.

This chain uses TRBV6-5 with TRBJ1-2; no clear D. The length of the CDR3 is 13 residues. V lost 6 bases, J lost 3 bases, and 11 bases lay in between. Germline V gene data show CDR1 as MNHEY and CDR2 as SVGAGI. The CDR3: CASSWTGDYGYTF. The CDR3 bases are TGTGCCAGCAGCTGGACCGGGGACTATGGCTACACCTTC.

The chain couples TRBV6-5 to TRBJ2-1, with 8 bases matching TRBD1. The CDR3 is made up of 15 amino acids. CDR1 is MNHEY, CDR2 SVGAGI, per germline. The junction had 9 bases not matched to a gene; V was cut back by 4 bases and J by 7 bases. The CDR3 DNA reads as TGTGCCAGCAGTTCTGGGACAGGTCATGGTAATGAGCAGTTCTTC. Amino acid sequence: CASSSGTGHGNEQFF.

The V gene is TRBV7-9, the J gene TRBJ1-6; unclear D gene. Looked up from germline, CDR1 is SEHNR and CDR2 is FQNEAQ (reference sequence). The CDR3 runs to 13 residues. Trimming took off 5 bases at V and 7 bases at J, with 9 bases between the two ends. CDR3 sequence: CASSASTNSPLHF. Here the CDR3 DNA reads TGTGCCAGCAGCGCCAGTACCAATTCACCCCTCCACTTT.

This sequence joins TRBV7-2 and TRBJ1-2; 7 bases fit TRBD1. Germline CDR1 SGHTA, CDR2 FQGNSA. V was clipped by 3 bases and J by 4 bases; unmatched bases: 5. The CDR3 spans 14 residues. The CDR3 loop is CASSLRDSSYGYTF. The CDR3 DNA is TGTGCCAGCAGCTTGCGGGACAGCAGCTATGGCTACACCTTC.

The rearrangement uses TRBV5-1 and TRBJ2-2, with 7 bases lining up with TRBD1. The CDR3 loop spans 15 amino acids. V lost 4 bases to trimming and J lost 3 bases; unmatched junction nucleotides: 6. CDR1 is SGHRS and CDR2 is YFSETQ in the germline V gene. The CDR3 loop reads CASSLTGPDTGELFF. CDR3 sequence (DNA): TGCGCCAGCAGCCTGACAGGGCCCGACACCGGGGAGCTGTTTTTT.